One TCR beta chain is described in this entry. What it recognizes is unknown. Germline V gene lookup returns CDR1 SGHRS and CDR2 YFSETQ. J was trimmed by 3 bases and V by 3 bases; bases with no gene match: 9. There are 15 residues in the CDR3. The data stem from a study of OX40 agonist ivuxolimab in advanced cancers. About the research overall: Ivuxolimab, an agonist antibody against OX40 (CD134), was given to patients.

Study-wide findings and caveats: Dosing at 0.1 to 3.0 mg/kg was accompanied by clonal expansion of CD4+ and CD8+ blood T cells by week 6.

No patient had autoimmune disease or received systemic immunosuppression. TCRdb's copy holds only in-frame clones and misses some; the assay was immunoSEQ multiplex PCR. The sample holds about 79,000 clones, about 85% seen once. The source is an adult with an advanced solid tumor such as melanoma, head and neck, liver or kidney cancer. The chain combines TRBV5-1 with TRBJ2-7, with 7 bases that match TRBD1. This sample comprised CD4+ or CD8+ T cells sorted from blood, obtained in a trial of the OX40 agonist ivuxolimab. This CDR3 reads CASSSGGFGIYEQYF. The CDR3 DNA reads TGCGCCAGCAGCTCAGGGGGTTTTGGTATCTACGAGCAGTACTTC.